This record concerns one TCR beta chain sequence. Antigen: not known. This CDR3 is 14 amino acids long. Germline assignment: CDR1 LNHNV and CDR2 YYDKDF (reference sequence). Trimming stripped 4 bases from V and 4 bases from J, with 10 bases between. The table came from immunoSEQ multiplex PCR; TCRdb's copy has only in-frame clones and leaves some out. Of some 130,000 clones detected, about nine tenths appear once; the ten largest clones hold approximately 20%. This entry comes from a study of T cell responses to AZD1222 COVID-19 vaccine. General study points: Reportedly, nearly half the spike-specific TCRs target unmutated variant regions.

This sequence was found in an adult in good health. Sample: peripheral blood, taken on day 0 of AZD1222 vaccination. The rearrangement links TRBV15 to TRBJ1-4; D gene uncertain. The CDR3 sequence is CATSNRQLNEKLFF. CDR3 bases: TGTGCCACCAGCAACCGGCAGCTTAATGAAAAACTGTTTTTT.